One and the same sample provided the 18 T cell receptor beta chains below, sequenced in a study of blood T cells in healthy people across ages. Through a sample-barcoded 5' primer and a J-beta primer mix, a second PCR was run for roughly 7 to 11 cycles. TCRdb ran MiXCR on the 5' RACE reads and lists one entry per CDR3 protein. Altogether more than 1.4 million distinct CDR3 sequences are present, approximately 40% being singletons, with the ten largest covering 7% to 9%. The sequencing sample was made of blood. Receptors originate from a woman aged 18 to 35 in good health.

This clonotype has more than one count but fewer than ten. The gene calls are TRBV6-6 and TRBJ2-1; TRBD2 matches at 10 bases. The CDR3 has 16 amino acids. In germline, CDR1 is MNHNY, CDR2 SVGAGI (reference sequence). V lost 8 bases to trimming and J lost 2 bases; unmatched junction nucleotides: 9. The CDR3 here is CASRQRLAGTYNEQFF. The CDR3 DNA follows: TGTGCCAGCCGACAAAGACTAGCGGGTACCTACAATGAGCAGTTCTTC.

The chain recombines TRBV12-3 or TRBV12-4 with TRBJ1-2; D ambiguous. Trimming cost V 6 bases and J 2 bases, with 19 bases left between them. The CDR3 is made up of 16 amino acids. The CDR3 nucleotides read TGTGCCAGCAGCCTCACAGACGGTGGATCCAACTATGGCTACACCTTC. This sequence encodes CASSLTDGGSNYGYTF.

CDR3 region: CSADRDYSNIQYF. The CDR3 region has the DNA TGCAGTGCTGACCGGGACTACTCCAACATTCAGTACTTC. The chain links TRBV20-1 to TRBJ2-4; 7 nucleotides agree with TRBD2. The CDR3 totals 13 residues. In germline, CDR1 is DFQATT, CDR2 SNEGSKA (reference sequence). The trim removed 5 bases at V and 7 bases at J, leaving 8 bases unmatched.

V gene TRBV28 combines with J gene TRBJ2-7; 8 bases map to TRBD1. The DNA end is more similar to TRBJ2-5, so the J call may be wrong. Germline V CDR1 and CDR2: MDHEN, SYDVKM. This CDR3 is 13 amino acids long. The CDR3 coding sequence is TGTGCCAGCAGTCAGGGGGCCCCAGAGACCCAGTACTTC. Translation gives CASSQGAPETQYF.

The CDR3 bases are TGCGCCAGCAGCCGGGGACAGGACCGAGGGGCTTTCTTT. Encoded protein: CASSRGQDRGAFF. The V gene is TRBV5-1, the J gene TRBJ1-1, with 8 bases lining up with TRBD1. CDR1 and CDR2 (germline): SGHRS, YFSETQ. The CDR3 loop spans 13 amino acids. The J segment lost 11 bases and the V segment lost 4 bases, leaving 10 bases of the junction unmatched.

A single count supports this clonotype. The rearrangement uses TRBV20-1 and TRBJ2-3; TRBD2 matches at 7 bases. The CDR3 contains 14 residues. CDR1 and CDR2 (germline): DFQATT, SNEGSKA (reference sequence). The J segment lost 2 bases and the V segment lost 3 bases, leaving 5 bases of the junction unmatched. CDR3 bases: TGCAGTGCTAGGTTGAGCGGGGCCACAGATACGCAGTATTTT. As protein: CSARLSGATDTQYF.

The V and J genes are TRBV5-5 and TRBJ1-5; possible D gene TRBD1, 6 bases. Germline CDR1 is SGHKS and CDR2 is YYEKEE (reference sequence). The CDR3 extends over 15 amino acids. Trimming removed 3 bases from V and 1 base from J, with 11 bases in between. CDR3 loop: CASSSGQSSNQPQHF. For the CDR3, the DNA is TGTGCCAGCAGCTCGGGACAATCCAGCAATCAGCCCCAGCATTTT. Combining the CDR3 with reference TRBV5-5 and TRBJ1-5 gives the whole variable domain DAGVTQSPTHLIKTRGQQVTLRCSPISGHKSVSWYQQVLGQGPQFIFQYYEKEERGRGNFPDRFSARQFPNYSSELNVNALLLGDSALYLCASSSGQSSNQPQHFGDGTRLSIL.

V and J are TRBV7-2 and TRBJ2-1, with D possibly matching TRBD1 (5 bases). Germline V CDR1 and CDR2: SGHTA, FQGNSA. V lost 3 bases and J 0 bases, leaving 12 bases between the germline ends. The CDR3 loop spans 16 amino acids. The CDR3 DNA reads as TGTGCCAGCAGCTTCTTCGGACACCTCTCCTACAATGAGCAGTTCTTC. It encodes CASSFFGHLSYNEQFF.

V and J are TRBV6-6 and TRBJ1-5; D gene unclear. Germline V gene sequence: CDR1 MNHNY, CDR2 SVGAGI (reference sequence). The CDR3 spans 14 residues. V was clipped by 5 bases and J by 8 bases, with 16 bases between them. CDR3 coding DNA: TGTGCCAGCAGTAGAGGCCTACTGCGAGAGCCCCAGCATTTT. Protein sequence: CASSRGLLREPQHF.

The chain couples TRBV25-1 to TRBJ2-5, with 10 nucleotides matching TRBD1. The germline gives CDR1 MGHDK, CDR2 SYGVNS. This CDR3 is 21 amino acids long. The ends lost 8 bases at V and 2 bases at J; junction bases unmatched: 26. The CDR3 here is CASSSGGGGQGPPFRQETQYF. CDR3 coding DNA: TGTGCCAGCTCTTCCGGTGGAGGGGGACAGGGGCCCCCTTTTCGGCAAGAGACCCAGTACTTC.

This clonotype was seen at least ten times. Written as DNA, the CDR3 is TGTGCCAGCAGCTTCGATTCGAGCTCTGGGGCCAACGTCCTGACTTTC. Translated: CASSFDSSSGANVLTF. The V and J genes are TRBV7-9 and TRBJ2-6; D remains ambiguous. The CDR3 runs to 16 residues. V was clipped by 3 bases and J by 0 bases, with 9 bases between them. Germline CDR1 SEHNR, CDR2 FQNEAQ (reference sequence).

CDR3 residues: CASSSRSPNEQFF. Written as DNA, the CDR3 is TGTGCCAGCAGCTCGAGGTCCCCCAATGAGCAGTTCTTC. This chain connects TRBV11-2 to TRBJ2-1; no firm D call. From germline, CDR1 is SGHAT and CDR2 FQNNGV. The CDR3 length is 13 residues. Trimming pared 4 bases from V and 6 bases from J, leaving 10 bases between.

The CDR3 nucleotides are TGTGCCAGCAGTGAGGGGACAGGGGTTCGGGAGACCCAGTACTTC. Its protein is CASSEGTGVRETQYF. The chain uses TRBV6-1 and TRBJ2-5, with 10 nucleotides matching TRBD1. CDR1 is MNHNS, CDR2 SASEGT, per germline. The CDR3 runs to 15 residues. The trim removed 3 bases at V and 5 bases at J, leaving 6 bases unmatched.

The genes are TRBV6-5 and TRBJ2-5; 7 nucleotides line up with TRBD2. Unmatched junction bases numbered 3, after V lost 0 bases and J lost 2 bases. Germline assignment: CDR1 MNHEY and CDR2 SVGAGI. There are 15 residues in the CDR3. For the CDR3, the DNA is TGTGCCAGCAGTTACTCGAGCGGGGCACAAGAGACCCAGTACTTC. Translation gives CASSYSSGAQETQYF.

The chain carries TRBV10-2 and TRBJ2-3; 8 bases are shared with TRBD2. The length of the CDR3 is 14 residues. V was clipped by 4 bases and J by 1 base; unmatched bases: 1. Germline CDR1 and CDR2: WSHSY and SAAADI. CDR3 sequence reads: CASSASGRTDTQYF. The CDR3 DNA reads TGCGCCAGCAGTGCTAGCGGGCGCACAGATACGCAGTATTTT.

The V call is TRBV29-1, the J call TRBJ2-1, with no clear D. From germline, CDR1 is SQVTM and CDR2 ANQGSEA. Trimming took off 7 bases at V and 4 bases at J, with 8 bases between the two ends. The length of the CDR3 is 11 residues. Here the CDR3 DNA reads TGCAGCGGCACTTATTACAATGAGCAGTTCTTC. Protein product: CSGTYYNEQFF.

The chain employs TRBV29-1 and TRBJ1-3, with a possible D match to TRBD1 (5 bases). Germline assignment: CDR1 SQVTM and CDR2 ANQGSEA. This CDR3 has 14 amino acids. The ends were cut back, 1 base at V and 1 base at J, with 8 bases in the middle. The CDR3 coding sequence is TGCAGCGTTGAAGGGGAGGGGTCTGGAAACACCATATATTTT. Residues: CSVEGEGSGNTIYF.

The CDR3 DNA sequence: TGCAGTGCTAGAGATAGCGGCAAAAATGAGCAGTTCTTC. Translation: CSARDSGKNEQFF. This chain connects TRBV20-1 to TRBJ2-1; TRBD2 is a possible D gene (6 bases). In germline, CDR1 is DFQATT, CDR2 SNEGSKA (reference sequence). V dropped 0 bases and J dropped 7 bases, with 10 bases sitting between them. This CDR3 comprises 13 residues.